This TCR beta chain was observed in a study of T cells in localized non-small cell lung cancer. Study outcomes and limitations: A median of roughly 55 of the top 100 tumor clones appeared in adjacent lung, which was paired and uninvolved.

V lost 9 bases and J 4 bases, leaving 12 bases between the germline ends. The CDR3 totals 12 residues. Germline assignment: CDR1 LNHDA and CDR2 SQIVND (reference sequence). Details on this clone: Its antigen is undetermined.

Here immunoSEQ multiplex PCR was the method, and the copy in TCRdb shows in-frame clones only, minus some. The data hold 45,000 or so clones, with around 90% observed a single time. The sequence was collected from a woman aged 40 to 75 with stage II lung adenocarcinoma. The chain carries TRBV19 and TRBJ1-1; D call uncertain. The sequencing used PBMCs, collected before any cancer treatment. This CDR3 reads CASLERGTEAFF. The CDR3 coding sequence is TGTGCCAGCCTGGAACGGGGCACTGAAGCTTTCTTT. The full variable domain, its missing parts supplied by reference TRBV19 and TRBJ1-1, is DGGITQSPKYLFRKEGQNVTLSCEQNLNHDAMYWYRQDPGQGLRLIYYSQIVNDFQKGDIAEGYSVSREKKESFPLTVTSAQKNPTAFYLCASLERGTEAFFGQGTRLTVV.